The 21 T cell receptor beta chains below all came from one sample that was sequenced in a study of T cells in Graves' hyperthyroidism and ophthalmopathy. Using RNA transcripts as the source, TCR beta CDR3 regions were amplified. The HTBI primer set drove a first-round RT-PCR of the TCR CDR3. TCRdb analysed the multiplex PCR reads with MiXCR anew, one entry per CDR3 protein. The sample includes 350,000 to 450,000 distinct CDR3 sequences, about an eighth seen only once; the top ten take 28%. What was sequenced was blood. All receptors come from a man aged 45-60 years with Graves' ophthalmopathy.

The CDR3 coding sequence is TGTGCCAGTCGAACAGGGCTCTCTGGAAACACCATATATTTT. It specifies CASRTGLSGNTIYF. V and J are TRBV28 and TRBJ1-3; perhaps TRBD1 as D (6 bases). Trimming pared 9 bases from V and 0 bases from J, leaving 12 bases between. Germline V gene data show CDR1 as MDHEN and CDR2 as SYDVKM. This CDR3 is 14 amino acids long.

Concerning this clonotype itself: No conserved phenylalanine or tryptophan ends this CDR3, so it is likely a read error. This chain uses TRBV5-4 with TRBJ1-2; no firm D call. Germline CDR1 SGHNT, CDR2 YYREEE (reference sequence). V was pared by 0 bases and J by 4 bases, with 10 bases between. The CDR3 sequence is 14 residues long. The DNA of the CDR3 is TGTGCCAGCAGCTTGGTCGAGGAGGGCTATGGCTACACCTAC. It translates to CASSLVEEGYGYTY.

There are many counts of this clonotype. The V gene is TRBV30, the J gene TRBJ1-3, with 10 bases aligning to TRBD1. J gave up 4 bases and V 5 bases, and 2 bases lay outside the gene matches. CDR1 is GTSNPN and CDR2 is SVGIG in the germline V gene (reference sequence). The length of the CDR3 is 13 residues. CDR3 DNA: TGTGCCTGGGGGACAGGGGCAGGAAACACCATATATTTT. Residues: CAWGTGAGNTIYF. Together with reference TRBV30 and TRBJ1-3, the CDR3 gives the full variable domain: SQTIHQWPATLVQPVGSPLSLECTVEGTSNPNLYWYRQAAGRGLQLLFYSVGIGQISSEVPQNLSASRPQDRQFILSSKKLLLSDSGFYLCAWGTGAGNTIYFGEGSWLTVV.

Worth noting for this clonotype: Given a much more abundant clone one base away, this may be a read error. This chain uses TRBV6-2 or TRBV6-3 with TRBJ2-3; TRBD2 agrees at 8 bases. The junction had 10 bases not matched to a gene; V was cut back by 7 bases and J by 7 bases. Germline loops: CDR1 MNHEY, CDR2 SVGEGT. The CDR3 is made up of 14 amino acids. This chain's CDR3 is CASIDVAGRNTQYF. The CDR3 DNA follows: TGTGCCAGCATCGATGTAGCGGGAAGGAATACGCAGTATTTT.

The rearrangement links TRBV27 to TRBJ2-7; 9 nucleotides line up with TRBD2. Germline values: CDR1 MNHEY, CDR2 SMNVEV (reference sequence). The CDR3 loop spans 14 amino acids. V was pared by 7 bases and J by 2 bases, with 6 bases of the junction left unmatched. The CDR3 protein is CASTRAGGTYEQYF. CDR3 DNA: TGTGCCAGCACTCGAGCGGGAGGTACCTACGAGCAGTACTTC.

This clonotype was detected ten times or more. J is TRBJ1-5 and V is TRBV20-1, with D unclear. Per the germline V gene, CDR1 is DFQATT and CDR2 is SNEGSKA (reference sequence). The CDR3 length is 15 residues. Trimming removed 4 bases from V and 2 bases from J, with 15 bases in between. The DNA for the CDR3 is TGCAGTGCTAAGAAAGATAATTCAGGCAATCAGCCCCAGCATTTT. It is translated as CSAKKDNSGNQPQHF.

Regarding this clonotype: This may stem from a read error, because a much larger clone lies one nucleotide away. The chain uses TRBV3-1 and TRBJ2-2; 8 positions agree with TRBD1. With 2 bases clipped from V and 4 bases from J, the junction kept 9 bases outside the gene matches. The CDR3 is made up of 17 amino acids. Germline CDR1 reads LGHDT; CDR2 reads YNNKEL (reference sequence). The CDR3 here is CASSQRPDRAGTGELFF. The CDR3 DNA reads as TGTGCCAGCAGCCAAAGACCGGACAGGGCGGGCACCGGGGAGCTGTTTTTT.

This clonotype was seen more than once but under ten times. The chain joins TRBV5-6 to TRBJ2-1; D assignment may be TRBD1 or TRBD2 (5 bases each). The germline CDR1 and CDR2 sequences are SGHDT and YYEEEE. With 4 bases removed from V and 5 bases from J, the gap between germline ends came to 19 bases. The CDR3 runs to 16 residues. CDR3 sequence reads: CASSPRGGHSHNEQFF. As DNA, the CDR3 is TGTGCCAGCAGCCCCCGGGGCGGTCATAGCCACAATGAGCAGTTCTTC. Variable domain in full (rest from reference TRBV5-6 and TRBJ2-1): DAGVTQSPTHLIKTRGQQVTLRCSPKSGHDTVSWYQQALGQGPQFIFQYYEEEERQRGNFPDRFSGHQFPNYSSELNVNALLLGDSALYLCASSPRGGHSHNEQFFGPGTRLTVL.

This clonotype was detected only a few times. The chain employs TRBV11-3 and TRBJ2-3; 12 nucleotides align to TRBD2. V shed 5 bases, J shed 4 bases, and the junction held 16 bases outside the gene matches. The CDR3 loop spans 19 amino acids. The germline gives CDR1 SGHNT, CDR2 YENEEA. The CDR3 sequence is CASSPRVPSGRAGADTQYF. The CDR3 nucleotides read TGTGCCAGCAGCCCTAGGGTCCCTAGCGGGAGGGCCGGGGCAGATACGCAGTATTTT.

The table lists this clonotype with many counts. The CDR3 nucleotides read TGTGCCAGCAGTGAGGAGGAGAACGTCCTGACTTTC. Translating gives CASSEEENVLTF. V usage is TRBV12-3 or TRBV12-4 and J usage is TRBJ2-6; weak D call: TRBD2 (5 bases). This CDR3 spans 12 amino acids. Trimming took 5 bases from V and 10 from J, leaving 9 bases between them.

This rearrangement joins TRBV29-1 to TRBJ1-6; 8 bases line up with TRBD1. V lost 6 bases, J lost 8 bases, and 6 bases stayed unmatched. CDR3 length: 13 amino acids. The germline CDR1 and CDR2 sequences are SQVTM and ANQGSEA. In nucleotides, the CDR3 is TGCAGCGTAAAAACGACAGGGGATTCACCCCTCCACTTT. Amino acids: CSVKTTGDSPLHF.

This chain links TRBV29-1 with TRBJ2-1; D unclear. Germline CDR1 and CDR2: SQVTM and ANQGSEA. V lost 3 bases, J lost 6 bases, and 15 bases lay in between. The CDR3 spans 14 residues. CDR3 sequence (DNA): TGCAGCGTTGAGCTTGAATGGCGGACCAATGAGCAGTTCTTC. Translated, it gives CSVELEWRTNEQFF.

This clonotype was picked up many times. This chain joins TRBV19 and TRBJ2-7, with D possibly being TRBD1 or TRBD2 (5 bases each). The V end was cut by 5 bases, the J end by 4 bases, with 12 bases between. The germline V gene encodes CDR1 LNHDA and CDR2 SQIVND (reference sequence). The CDR3 has 13 residues. The CDR3 here is CASSLKGRYEQYF. For the CDR3, the DNA is TGTGCCAGTAGTTTAAAGGGACGTTACGAGCAGTACTTC.

This clonotype was found many times. The chain employs TRBV7-9 and TRBJ1-1; D is unclear. Germline V gene sequence: CDR1 SEHNR, CDR2 FQNEAQ (reference sequence). The V gene lost 5 bases and the J gene lost 9 bases, with 13 bases spanning the gap. The CDR3 spans 12 residues. The CDR3 loop reads CASSNQDGKAFF. DNA for the CDR3: TGTGCCAGCAGCAATCAGGACGGTAAAGCTTTCTTT.

This clonotype was picked up many times. Written as DNA, the CDR3 is TGTGCCAGTAGTATAGACTTTCAGCGGGTAGAGACCCAGTACTTC. This gives the protein CASSIDFQRVETQYF. The chain is built from TRBV19 and TRBJ2-5; a possible D gene is TRBD2 (6 bases). Germline CDR1 LNHDA, CDR2 SQIVND (reference sequence). Between the trimmed V and J ends, which lost 0 bases and 4 bases, there was a span of 12 bases. The CDR3 consists of 15 residues.

This clonotype was seen just once. An end of the junction does not agree with germline; a read error may underlie this. V usage is TRBV7-7 and J usage is TRBJ2-5; tentatively, D is TRBD1 or TRBD2 (5 bases each). CDR1 is SSHAT, CDR2 FNYEAQ, per germline (reference sequence). This CDR3 spans 14 amino acids. CDR3 DNA: TGTGCTAGCAGTTTTTCGGGACCGCAAGAGACCCAGTACTTC. Amino acid sequence: CASSFSGPQETQYF.

This clonotype was seen at least ten times. The V gene is TRBV13, the J gene TRBJ2-3; D may correspond to TRBD1 or TRBD2 (5 bases each). V was pared by 5 bases and J by 9 bases, with 18 bases between. CDR1 is PRHDT, CDR2 FYEKMQ, per germline (reference sequence). This CDR3 region has 14 residues. CDR3 DNA: TGTGCCAGCAGCGCCGGGACCGGACAAGGGACGCAGTATTTT. This sequence encodes CASSAGTGQGTQYF.

This clonotype was found many times. The chain recombines TRBV18 with TRBJ2-2; D may be TRBD1 (5 bases). Germline CDR1 and CDR2: KGHSH and LQKENI. The CDR3 totals 17 residues. V lost 3 bases and J lost 4, with 18 bases in between. The DNA of the CDR3 is TGTGCCAGCTCACCGACAGTCCCATTGAGAAGCACCGGGGAGCTGTTTTTT. Residues: CASSPTVPLRSTGELFF. The full variable domain, in which reference TRBV18 and TRBJ2-2 provide the parts outside the CDR3, is NAGVMQNPRHLVRRRGQEARLRCSPMKGHSHVYWYRQLPEEGLKFMVYLQKENIIDESGMPKERFSAEFPKEGPSILRIQQVVRGDSAAYFCASSPTVPLRSTGELFFGEGSRLTVL.

Ten or more counts support this clonotype. V is TRBV13 and J is TRBJ1-1, with 7 bases lining up with TRBD1. Germline CDR1 PRHDT, CDR2 FYEKMQ (reference sequence). With V trimmed by 5 bases and J by 1 base, 7 bases remained unmatched. The CDR3 totals 15 residues. The CDR3 coding sequence is TGTGCCAGCAGCAACTACAGGGGTCCGAACACTGAAGCTTTCTTT. Amino acids: CASSNYRGPNTEAFF.

The sample holds a few counts of this clonotype. V gene TRBV2 combines with J gene TRBJ1-1; a possible D gene is TRBD1 (5 bases). The V end lost 6 bases, the J end lost 0 bases, and 17 bases lay between the germline ends. The germline CDR1 and CDR2 sequences are SNHLY and FYNNEI. CDR3 length: 16 residues. Written as DNA, the CDR3 is TGTGCCAGCAGCCCGGCAGGGTTTTCGATGAACACTGAAGCTTTCTTT. It encodes CASSPAGFSMNTEAFF.

The chain is built from TRBV12-3 or TRBV12-4 and TRBJ1-3; D is uncertain. CDR3 length: 12 amino acids. Trimming shortened V by 6 bases and J by 8 bases, and 11 bases separated the two germline ends. The CDR3 bases are TGTGCCAGCAGGGCGCTCGGGGACACCATATATTTT. Translating gives CASRALGDTIYF.